One and the same sample provided the 14 T cell receptor beta chains below, sequenced in a study of beta chain features in type 1 diabetes. Investigators reverse transcribed all isolated RNA, so they sequenced expressed TCRB transcripts. The data were produced by immunoSEQ multiplex PCR, yet TCRdb's version contains in-frame clones alone and is incomplete. The sample includes over 300,000 clones, 7.5% to 9% of them seen just once. Input material: central memory CD4+ T cells from blood. These TCRs come from a woman aged 18-29 years in good health.

The chain links TRBV9 to TRBJ2-1; D gene ambiguous. The CDR3 has 13 amino acids. The V and J ends lost 1 base and 3 bases respectively, with 5 bases between them. CDR1 and CDR2 from the germline V gene are SGDLS and YYNGEE. DNA of the CDR3: TGTGCCAGCAGCGTACTTGGCTACAATGAGCAGTTCTTC. Translation: CASSVLGYNEQFF. The entire variable domain, with the rest obtained from reference TRBV9 and TRBJ2-1, is as follows: DSGVTQTPKHLITATGQRVTLRCSPRSGDLSVYWYQQSLDQGLQFLIQYYNGEERAKGNILERFSAQQFPDLHSELNLSSLELGDSALYFCASSVLGYNEQFFGPGTRLTVL.

In its sample, this clone was seen a few times. The chain uses TRBV2 and TRBJ1-4; TRBD1 is a possible D gene (6 bases). V was trimmed by 3 bases and J by 2 bases, leaving 10 bases between them. The CDR3 extends over 15 amino acids. CDR1 is SNHLY, CDR2 FYNNEI, per germline. CDR3 sequence (DNA): TGTGCCAGCAGTGACAGGGGAAGGACTAATGAAAAACTGTTTTTT. The encoded protein is CASSDRGRTNEKLFF.

This rearrangement joins TRBV10-1 to TRBJ2-1, with 9 bases fitting TRBD2. The CDR3 length is 15 residues. Germline CDR1 is WNHNN and CDR2 is SYGVQD (reference sequence). Trimming at V came to 0 bases and at J to 7 bases, leaving 4 bases not matched to a gene. CDR3 region: CASSESDSGRNEQFF. In nucleotides, the CDR3 is TGCGCCAGCAGTGAGTCGGATAGCGGGAGAAATGAGCAGTTCTTC.

In this sample, this clone turned up a few times. The chain couples TRBV6-5 to TRBJ1-1; the D is unclear. V gave up 5 bases and J gave up 3 bases, with 13 bases separating them. The CDR3 sequence is 14 residues long. The germline V gene encodes CDR1 MNHEY and CDR2 SVGAGI. The CDR3 region is CASSEVGLDTEAFF. The CDR3 DNA follows: TGTGCCAGCAGTGAAGTGGGCCTGGACACTGAAGCTTTCTTT.

The chain links TRBV7-2 to TRBJ2-3; D might be TRBD1 (7 bases). Germline loops: CDR1 SGHTA, CDR2 FQGNSA. The CDR3 totals 16 residues. Trimming pared 4 bases from V and 6 bases from J, leaving 20 bases between. For the CDR3, the DNA is TGTGCCAGCAGCTCGCCTGACAGGGTTCGGGGGGATACGCAGTATTTT. It encodes CASSSPDRVRGDTQYF. The complete variable domain, with remaining parts taken from reference TRBV7-2 and TRBJ2-3, reads GAGVSQSPSNKVTEKGKDVELRCDPISGHTALYWYRQSLGQGLEFLIYFQGNSAPDKSGLPSDRFSAERTGGSVSTLTIQRTQQEDSAVYLCASSSPDRVRGDTQYFGPGTRLTVL.

This clone was seen a few times. This chain links TRBV4-1 with TRBJ1-4; D call uncertain. Germline CDR1 and CDR2: MGHRA and YSYEKL. The CDR3 is 13 residues long. Trimming left V 0 bases short and J 7 bases short, with 6 bases between. The chain's CDR3 is CASSQDLTEKLFF. CDR3 sequence (DNA): TGCGCCAGCAGCCAAGATTTAACTGAAAAACTGTTTTTT.

This clone has a count of ten or more. V usage is TRBV4-2 and J usage is TRBJ2-1, with 7 bases lining up with TRBD1. CDR1 and CDR2 from the germline V gene are LGHNA and YNFKEQ. The CDR3 is 16 residues long. With V trimmed by 4 bases and J by 1 base, 7 bases remained unmatched. The CDR3: CASSPRYRGSYNEQFF. The DNA for the CDR3 is TGTGCCAGCAGCCCCAGGTACAGGGGATCCTACAATGAGCAGTTCTTC.

The chain is built from TRBV11-2 and TRBJ1-5; D not certain. This CDR3 has 14 residues. V was shortened by 5 bases and J by 7 bases, with 15 bases between the two germline ends. Looked up from germline, CDR1 is SGHAT and CDR2 is FQNNGV. The CDR3 loop is CASSETPRGQPQHF. The CDR3 DNA follows: TGTGCCAGCAGCGAAACCCCCCGTGGGCAGCCCCAGCATTTT. The variable domain in full, with the rest retrieved from reference TRBV11-2 and TRBJ1-5, is EAGVAQSPRYKIIEKRQSVAFWCNPISGHATLYWYQQILGQGPKLLIQFQNNGVVDDSQLPKDRFSAERLKGVDSTLKIQPAKLEDSAVYLCASSETPRGQPQHFGDGTRLSIL.

This clone showed up many times. Other DNA sequences in the same sample also yield this CDR3. This sequence joins TRBV2 and TRBJ2-5; D remains unclear. The CDR3 length is 11 residues. CDR1 SNHLY and CDR2 FYNNEI come from the germline V gene. Trimming shortened V by 6 bases and J by 2 bases, and 4 bases separated the two germline ends. Written as DNA, the CDR3 is TGTGCCAGCAGAGAACAAGAGACCCAGTACTTC. It is translated as CASREQETQYF.

This clone has a handful of counts. The chain uses TRBV2 and TRBJ2-1; 11 bases match TRBD2. Trimming removed 4 bases from V and 0 bases from J; junction bases left unmatched: 5. This CDR3 is built from 17 residues. The germline CDR1 and CDR2 sequences are SNHLY and FYNNEI. The CDR3 DNA follows: TGTGCCAGCAGTGTTCTACTAGCGGGAGACTCCTACAATGAGCAGTTCTTC. It specifies CASSVLLAGDSYNEQFF.

The V gene is TRBV6-5, the J gene TRBJ2-1; 12 positions match TRBD2. Trimming removed 2 bases from V and 8 bases from J; junction bases left unmatched: 7. Germline V gene sequence: CDR1 MNHEY, CDR2 SVGAGI. The length of the CDR3 is 16 residues. CDR3 region: CASSYIVTSGSDEQFF. The CDR3 DNA sequence: TGTGCCAGCAGTTACATCGTGACTAGCGGGAGTGATGAGCAGTTCTTC.

The chain has TRBV4-1 and TRBJ2-7; the match to TRBD2 covers 9 bases. Looked up from germline, CDR1 is MGHRA and CDR2 is YSYEKL. This CDR3 has 17 residues. V lost 1 base and J lost 1; bases outside the gene matches: 8. In DNA form, the CDR3 reads TGCGCCAGCAGCCAAGTCTATCTAGCGGGAAGATCCTACGAGCAGTACTTC. As protein: CASSQVYLAGRSYEQYF.

This clone has only a few counts. The chain couples TRBV7-2 to TRBJ2-7; either TRBD1 or TRBD2 may supply D (5 bases each). The germline V gene encodes CDR1 SGHTA and CDR2 FQGNSA. Trimming cost V 5 bases and J 4 bases, with 21 bases left between them. This CDR3 region has 16 residues. In DNA, the CDR3 is TGTGCCAGCAGCCCGAGACAGAGTCGGACTGCATACGAGCAGTACTTC. Encoded protein: CASSPRQSRTAYEQYF. The entire variable domain, with the rest obtained from reference TRBV7-2 and TRBJ2-7, is as follows: GAGVSQSPSNKVTEKGKDVELRCDPISGHTALYWYRQSLGQGLEFLIYFQGNSAPDKSGLPSDRFSAERTGGSVSTLTIQRTQQEDSAVYLCASSPRQSRTAYEQYFGPGTRLTVT.

This clone was found a few times. The chain combines TRBV14 with TRBJ2-5; TRBD2 matches 14 bases. The CDR3 loop spans 19 amino acids. In germline, CDR1 is SGHDN, CDR2 FVKESK. J lost 5 bases, V lost 2 bases, and 13 bases had no gene match. The CDR3 nucleotides read TGTGCCAGCAGCCAACGACGACTAGCGGGAGGGATTCCACGGGAGACCCAGTACTTC. This encodes CASSQRRLAGGIPRETQYF.